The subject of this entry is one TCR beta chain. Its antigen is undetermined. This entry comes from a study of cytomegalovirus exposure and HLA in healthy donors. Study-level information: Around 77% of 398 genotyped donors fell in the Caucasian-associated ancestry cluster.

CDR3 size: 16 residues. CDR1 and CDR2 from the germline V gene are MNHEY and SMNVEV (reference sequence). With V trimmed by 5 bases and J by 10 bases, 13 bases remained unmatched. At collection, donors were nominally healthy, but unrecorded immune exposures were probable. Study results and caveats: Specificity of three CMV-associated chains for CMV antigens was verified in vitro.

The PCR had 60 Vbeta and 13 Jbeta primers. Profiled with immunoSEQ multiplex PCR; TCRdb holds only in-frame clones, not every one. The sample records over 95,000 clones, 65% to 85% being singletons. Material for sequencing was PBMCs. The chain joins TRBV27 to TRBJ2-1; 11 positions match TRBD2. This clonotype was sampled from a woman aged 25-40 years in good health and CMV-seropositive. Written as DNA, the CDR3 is TGTGCCAGCAGTAGGTTACTAGCGGGAGCTTCACGAGAGCAGTTCTTC. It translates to CASSRLLAGASREQFF.